A selection of T cell receptor beta chains follows, all from one sample in a study of blood T cell repertoires in COVID-19. Some clones are missing from TCRdb's copy, which holds only in-frame ones; the method was immunoSEQ multiplex PCR. This table has around 280,000 clones, 90% appearing once. Sequenced input: PBMCs or T cells enriched from blood (not recorded which). The receptors originated from a woman between 18 and 29 years old with acute COVID-19. CDR3s include the opening cysteine and the closing phenylalanine or tryptophan. Fields, in order: D gene, V gene, J gene, clone size, CDR3 DNA, CDR3 protein. The D gene is left open where the match is weak. The size field is filled for only some rows; it gives once, few, many or a size class.

D gene: TRBD1; V gene: TRBV7-9; J gene: TRBJ1-1; clone size: .; CDR3 DNA: TGTGCCAGCAGCGACACCGGGACAGGGGCCAATGAAGCTTTCTTT; CDR3 protein: CASSDTGTGANEAFF
D gene: TRBD2; V gene: TRBV4-1; J gene: TRBJ2-1; clone size: .; CDR3 DNA: TGCGCCAGCCGTAGCGGGAGGGTATCCACCTCCTACAATGAGCAGTTCTTC; CDR3 protein: CASRSGRVSTSYNEQFF
D gene: .; V gene: TRBV27; J gene: TRBJ1-2; clone size: .; CDR3 DNA: TGTGCCAGCAGTTTAGGATCCGGGTATGGCTACACCTTC; CDR3 protein: CASSLGSGYGYTF
D gene: TRBD2; V gene: TRBV24-1; J gene: TRBJ2-7; clone size: .; CDR3 DNA: TGTGCCACCAGTGACCGCACTAGCGGGAGTATCTACGAGCAGTACTTC; CDR3 protein: CATSDRTSGSIYEQYF
D gene: TRBD2; V gene: TRBV29-1; J gene: TRBJ2-3; clone size: .; CDR3 DNA: TGCAGCGCGTTGGGGGAGAGCGGGAGGGCCAGAGATACGCAGTATTTT; CDR3 protein: CSALGESGRARDTQYF
D gene: TRBD1; V gene: TRBV25-1; J gene: TRBJ2-5; clone size: .; CDR3 DNA: TGTGCCAGCAGTGAATATAGGGGACAGTTAGAGACCCAGTACTTC; CDR3 protein: CASSEYRGQLETQYF
D gene: TRBD2; V gene: TRBV10-2; J gene: TRBJ2-1; clone size: .; CDR3 DNA: TGCGCCAGCAGTGATCGGACTAGCGGGAGCCCCCGCAATGAGCAGTTCTTC; CDR3 protein: CASSDRTSGSPRNEQFF
D gene: .; V gene: TRBV18; J gene: TRBJ2-3; clone size: .; CDR3 DNA: TGTGCCAGCTCACCACTGGAGACAGATACGCAGTATTTT; CDR3 protein: CASSPLETDTQYF
D gene: TRBD1; V gene: TRBV6-5; J gene: TRBJ1-6; clone size: .; CDR3 DNA: TGTGCCAGCGATACGACAGGGAACTCACCCCTCCACTTT; CDR3 protein: CASDTTGNSPLHF
D gene: .; V gene: TRBV29-1; J gene: TRBJ2-1; clone size: .; CDR3 DNA: TGCAGCGTTGAAGCGGGATTGTCCTACAATGAGCAGTTCTTC; CDR3 protein: CSVEAGLSYNEQFF
D gene: .; V gene: TRBV5-1; J gene: TRBJ2-1; clone size: .; CDR3 DNA: TGCGCCAGCAGCTTGGCCGGAATACAGGGCAATGAGCAGTTCTTC; CDR3 protein: CASSLAGIQGNEQFF
D gene: .; V gene: TRBV28; J gene: TRBJ1-3; clone size: .; CDR3 DNA: TGTGCCAGCAGCTGGAGGGTTGGAAACACCATATATTTT; CDR3 protein: CASSWRVGNTIYF
D gene: .; V gene: TRBV6-1; J gene: TRBJ2-1; clone size: .; CDR3 DNA: TGTGCCAGCAGCTCCACAGGGCGGAATGAGCAGTTCTTC; CDR3 protein: CASSSTGRNEQFF
D gene: .; V gene: TRBV14; J gene: TRBJ2-3; clone size: .; CDR3 DNA: TGTGCCAGCAGCCAATTCCCTAGCGTCGCTACCACAGATACGCAGTATTTT; CDR3 protein: CASSQFPSVATTDTQYF
D gene: .; V gene: TRBV7-9; J gene: TRBJ1-6; clone size: .; CDR3 DNA: TGTGCCAGCAGGCTATTGGAGGAGGGTTCACCCCTCCACTTT; CDR3 protein: CASRLLEEGSPLHF
D gene: TRBD2; V gene: TRBV29-1; J gene: TRBJ2-7; clone size: .; CDR3 DNA: TGCAGCGTTGGGACTAGCCACGGTTCCTACGAGCAGTACTTC; CDR3 protein: CSVGTSHGSYEQYF
D gene: .; V gene: TRBV4-3; J gene: TRBJ2-6; clone size: .; CDR3 DNA: TGCGCCAGCAGCCAATCGAGCACGGACACCTCTGGGGCCAACGTCCTGACTTTC; CDR3 protein: CASSQSSTDTSGANVLTF
D gene: .; V gene: TRBV7-6; J gene: TRBJ1-3; clone size: few; CDR3 DNA: TGTGCCAGCAGCCCCGGGGGGGTTACCTCTGGAAACACCATATATTTT; CDR3 protein: CASSPGGVTSGNTIYF
D gene: TRBD1; V gene: TRBV6-4; J gene: TRBJ1-2; clone size: .; CDR3 DNA: TGTGCCAGCAGTGATGGACAGGAGGCGTATGGCTACACCTTC; CDR3 protein: CASSDGQEAYGYTF
D gene: .; V gene: TRBV11-2; J gene: TRBJ2-1; clone size: .; CDR3 DNA: TGTGCCAGCAGCACTGGAGGCGCCTACAATGAGCAGTTCTTC; CDR3 protein: CASSTGGAYNEQFF
D gene: TRBD1; V gene: TRBV6-2/TRBV6-3; J gene: TRBJ2-7; clone size: .; CDR3 DNA: TGTGCCAGCAGTTACCCGGTAGGGACAGGGTACTACGAGCAGTACTTC; CDR3 protein: CASSYPVGTGYYEQYF
D gene: .; V gene: TRBV7-9; J gene: TRBJ1-3; clone size: .; CDR3 DNA: TGTGCCAGCAGCCGAGATAGCTCTGGAAACACCATATATTTT; CDR3 protein: CASSRDSSGNTIYF
D gene: TRBD2; V gene: TRBV7-2; J gene: TRBJ2-1; clone size: .; CDR3 DNA: TGTGCCAGCAGCTTAAGATCGACTAGCGCGACCCCCCGGGAGCAGTTCTTC; CDR3 protein: CASSLRSTSATPREQFF
D gene: TRBD1; V gene: TRBV10-3; J gene: TRBJ1-6; clone size: .; CDR3 DNA: TGTGCCATCAGAGCCGGGACAGGGTCATCACCCCTCCACTTT; CDR3 protein: CAIRAGTGSSPLHF
D gene: .; V gene: TRBV28; J gene: TRBJ2-3; clone size: .; CDR3 DNA: TGTGCCAGCAGTCCGAACCCCAGAGGTATAACAGATACGCAGTATTTT; CDR3 protein: CASSPNPRGITDTQYF
D gene: TRBD2; V gene: TRBV12-3/TRBV12-4; J gene: TRBJ2-3; clone size: .; CDR3 DNA: TGTGCCAGCAGTTTATTAGCGGGAGATACGCAGTATTTT; CDR3 protein: CASSLLAGDTQYF
D gene: .; V gene: TRBV6-2/TRBV6-3; J gene: TRBJ1-1; clone size: .; CDR3 DNA: TGTGCCAGCAGTGCGGGTCCTGCGAGAGCTTTCTTT; CDR3 protein: CASSAGPARAFF
D gene: TRBD1; V gene: TRBV11-3; J gene: TRBJ2-3; clone size: .; CDR3 DNA: TGTGCCAGCAGCCGCGATGGCAGGGGGCTTACAGATACGCAGTATTTT; CDR3 protein: CASSRDGRGLTDTQYF
D gene: .; V gene: TRBV2; J gene: TRBJ1-5; clone size: .; CDR3 DNA: TGTGCCAGCAGTGTACAGGGTCTTGGGAGCAATCAGCCCCAGCATTTT; CDR3 protein: CASSVQGLGSNQPQHF
D gene: .; V gene: TRBV27; J gene: TRBJ2-1; clone size: .; CDR3 DNA: TGTGCCAGCAGTTTACGAATCGCGGCATCCTCCTACAATGAGCAGTTCTTC; CDR3 protein: CASSLRIAASSYNEQFF
D gene: .; V gene: TRBV21-1; J gene: TRBJ1-1; clone size: .; CDR3 DNA: TGTGCCAGCAGCAAACGCCCCCCCTACAGGGCAGGGGAAGACACTGAAGCTTTCTTT; CDR3 protein: CASSKRPPYRAGEDTEAFF
D gene: .; V gene: TRBV3-1/TRBV3-2; J gene: TRBJ2-5; clone size: .; CDR3 DNA: TGTGCCAGCAGCGGACCAGGGATTAGGGCCCAGTACTTC; CDR3 protein: CASSGPGIRAQYF
D gene: .; V gene: TRBV2; J gene: TRBJ1-2; clone size: .; CDR3 DNA: TGTGCCAGCAGACCACCGGGTCCTATTCTTTATGGCTACACCTTC; CDR3 protein: CASRPPGPILYGYTF
D gene: TRBD1; V gene: TRBV30; J gene: TRBJ1-5; clone size: .; CDR3 DNA: TGTGCCTGGAGTGTACAGGGGGGCAATCAGCCCCAGCATTTT; CDR3 protein: CAWSVQGGNQPQHF
D gene: TRBD1; V gene: TRBV2; J gene: TRBJ2-5; clone size: .; CDR3 DNA: TGTGCCAGTTCAAAAGGAGACAGGGGTCAGACCCAGTACTTC; CDR3 protein: CASSKGDRGQTQYF
D gene: .; V gene: TRBV6-2/TRBV6-3; J gene: TRBJ1-4; clone size: .; CDR3 DNA: TGTGCCAGCAGCCCCCACACCCCAACTAATGAAAAACTGTTTTTT; CDR3 protein: CASSPHTPTNEKLFF
D gene: .; V gene: TRBV7-6; J gene: TRBJ1-1; clone size: .; CDR3 DNA: TGTGCCAGCAGCTTTAGCGGGGCAGTTGAAGCTTTCTTT; CDR3 protein: CASSFSGAVEAFF
D gene: .; V gene: TRBV19; J gene: TRBJ2-1; clone size: .; CDR3 DNA: TGTGCCAGTAGTAGGCGACCTCTAGTTGGCTCCTACAATGAGCAGTTCTTC; CDR3 protein: CASSRRPLVGSYNEQFF
D gene: .; V gene: TRBV14; J gene: TRBJ1-3; clone size: once; CDR3 DNA: TGTGCCAGCAGCCAAGATTTCTACGGAAACACCATATATTTT; CDR3 protein: CASSQDFYGNTIYF
D gene: .; V gene: TRBV7-2; J gene: TRBJ2-2; clone size: .; CDR3 DNA: TGTGCCAGCAGCTCACAGTACACCGGGGAGCTGTTTTTT; CDR3 protein: CASSSQYTGELFF
D gene: .; V gene: TRBV20-1; J gene: TRBJ1-1; clone size: .; CDR3 DNA: TGCAGTGCAAGCCGGTGGACTGAAGCTTTCTTT; CDR3 protein: CSASRWTEAFF
D gene: TRBD1; V gene: TRBV5-6; J gene: TRBJ2-7; clone size: .; CDR3 DNA: TGTGCCAGCAGCTTGCTCGGGACAGGGCTCGCCTACGAGCAGTACTTC; CDR3 protein: CASSLLGTGLAYEQYF
D gene: .; V gene: TRBV5-4; J gene: TRBJ1-1; clone size: .; CDR3 DNA: TGTGCCAGCAGCTTGAGCGACGTGAACACTGAAGCTTTCTTT; CDR3 protein: CASSLSDVNTEAFF
D gene: .; V gene: TRBV6-2/TRBV6-3; J gene: TRBJ2-3; clone size: .; CDR3 DNA: TGTGCCAGCAGTAAAACGGGAGTCACAGATACGCAGTATTTT; CDR3 protein: CASSKTGVTDTQYF
D gene: .; V gene: TRBV27; J gene: TRBJ2-2; clone size: .; CDR3 DNA: TGTGCCAGCAGCGGAATTGACAGGACGACCGGGGAGCTGTTTTTT; CDR3 protein: CASSGIDRTTGELFF
D gene: TRBD1; V gene: TRBV6-5; J gene: TRBJ1-1; clone size: .; CDR3 DNA: TGTGCCAGCAGTTACTCGGGACAGGGGGACACTGAAGCTTTCTTT; CDR3 protein: CASSYSGQGDTEAFF
D gene: .; V gene: TRBV11-2; J gene: TRBJ1-4; clone size: .; CDR3 DNA: TGTGCCAGCAGCTTAGATTCGGGGACACGCGAACTGTTTTTT; CDR3 protein: CASSLDSGTRELFF
D gene: .; V gene: TRBV19; J gene: TRBJ1-1; clone size: .; CDR3 DNA: TGTGCCAGTATAGGGGCGCGGACTGAAGCTTTCTTT; CDR3 protein: CASIGARTEAFF
D gene: .; V gene: TRBV19; J gene: TRBJ1-2; clone size: .; CDR3 DNA: TGTGCCAGTAGTACGACAGTTAACTATGGCTACACCTTC; CDR3 protein: CASSTTVNYGYTF
D gene: .; V gene: TRBV5-1; J gene: TRBJ1-2; clone size: .; CDR3 DNA: TGCGCCAGCAGCTTGTCAGGGAATGGAGGGGATGGCTACACCTTC; CDR3 protein: CASSLSGNGGDGYTF
D gene: .; V gene: TRBV12-5; J gene: TRBJ1-5; clone size: .; CDR3 DNA: TGTGCTAGTGGTTTGGTTTCAGGGGTTGGCAATCAGCCCCAGCATTTT; CDR3 protein: CASGLVSGVGNQPQHF
D gene: TRBD2; V gene: TRBV28; J gene: TRBJ2-7; clone size: .; CDR3 DNA: TGTGCCAGCAGTTTTGTGGCGGGAGGGTTCGAGCAGTACTTC; CDR3 protein: CASSFVAGGFEQYF
D gene: TRBD1; V gene: TRBV11-2; J gene: TRBJ1-1; clone size: .; CDR3 DNA: TGTGCCAGCAGCTTGACAGGGATGAACACTGAAGCTTTCTTT; CDR3 protein: CASSLTGMNTEAFF
D gene: .; V gene: TRBV9; J gene: TRBJ2-7; clone size: .; CDR3 DNA: TGTGCCAGCAGCGTAGGGGGGGGCGCGGGATACGAGCAGTACTTC; CDR3 protein: CASSVGGGAGYEQYF
D gene: .; V gene: TRBV7-2; J gene: TRBJ2-7; clone size: .; CDR3 DNA: TGTGCCAGCAGCTTTCAGGGGGGAGGTCGCGAGCAGTACTTC; CDR3 protein: CASSFQGGGREQYF